The table lists the clone carrying this TCR beta chain with a few counts. Its antigen is unknown. The whole isolated RNA underwent reverse transcription, so sequencing captured expressed TCRB transcripts. The average output of naive, central memory and regulatory T cell samples was about 3.3 million reads. Profiling relied on immunoSEQ multiplex PCR, and the TCRdb table lists in-frame clones only, not all of them. The data contain about 150,000 clones, just over 9% of them singletons. Per germline, CDR1 MDHEN and CDR2 SYDVKM. J gave up 2 bases and V 3 bases, and 4 bases lay outside the gene matches. The CDR3 runs to 15 residues. This record comes from a study of beta chain features in type 1 diabetes. Study-wide results and caveats: PCR might preferentially amplify shorter templates, equally in patients and controls. VDJ junctions from type 1 diabetes patients carried fewer insertions and larger deletions.

The sequencing input was central memory CD4+ T cells from blood. The sequence was obtained from a man aged 18 to 30 in good health. This rearrangement joins TRBV28 to TRBJ2-5, with 9 bases fitting TRBD1. The CDR3 loop reads CASSFGQGSQETQYF. The CDR3 bases are TGTGCCAGCAGTTTTGGACAGGGGTCACAAGAGACCCAGTACTTC.